This TCR beta chain was obtained from a study of T-cell reconstitution after alpha-beta-depleted transplantation in children. V lost 4 bases to trimming and J lost 6 bases; unmatched junction nucleotides: 8. This CDR3 region has 15 residues. CDR1 and CDR2 from the germline V gene are SEHNR and FQNEAQ (reference sequence). TCRbeta library preparation incorporated unique molecular identifiers. TCRdb itself ran the PCR reads through MiXCR, one entry per CDR3 protein. The sample yields 500,000 to 750,000 distinct CDR3 sequences, 27% seen once. Notes on the study in general: High day-60 TCRbeta diversity in some patients came from surviving recipient T cells and thymic progenitors. There were reportedly several hundred expanded graft clones from which alpha-beta T cells came about two months after transplant. Counts and diversity of T cells one year after transplant came mostly from newly produced T cells.

This clonotype was counted between two and nine times. Its antigen is undetermined. The V call is TRBV7-9, the J call TRBJ1-4, with 7 bases fitting TRBD1. The sample consisted of PBMCs, taken before TCRalphabeta/CD19-depleted stem cell transplant. The receptor was derived from a boy less than two years old with Wiskott-Aldrich syndrome, due to receive a stem cell transplant. The CDR3 reads CASSSGQFKHEKLFF. CDR3 DNA sequence: TGTGCCAGCAGCTCGGGACAGTTTAAACATGAAAAACTGTTTTTT.